This entry describes one T cell receptor beta chain. Antigen: not known. This record comes from a study of shared clonotypes between healthy human individuals. The study, taken as a whole, reports: Represented diversity, genetic and exposure-history alike, was limited by few donors.

Germline V gene sequence: CDR1 MNHEY, CDR2 SVGAGI. The CDR3 totals 15 residues. Trimming removed 0 bases at V and 1 base at J, with 7 bases between. Here immunoSEQ multiplex PCR was the method, and the copy in TCRdb shows in-frame clones only, minus some. In the table there are 950,000 to 1,300,000 clones, around 75% of which are singletons. The sequenced sample was memory CD4+ T cells sorted from blood. Subset defined: CD45RA-negative fraction. The rearrangement uses TRBV6-5 and TRBJ1-5; D not certain. This clonotype originated in a man aged 18 to 29 in good health. The CDR3 loop is CASSYSIKSNQPQHF. The CDR3 nucleotides read TGTGCCAGCAGTTACTCGATCAAAAGCAATCAGCCCCAGCATTTT.